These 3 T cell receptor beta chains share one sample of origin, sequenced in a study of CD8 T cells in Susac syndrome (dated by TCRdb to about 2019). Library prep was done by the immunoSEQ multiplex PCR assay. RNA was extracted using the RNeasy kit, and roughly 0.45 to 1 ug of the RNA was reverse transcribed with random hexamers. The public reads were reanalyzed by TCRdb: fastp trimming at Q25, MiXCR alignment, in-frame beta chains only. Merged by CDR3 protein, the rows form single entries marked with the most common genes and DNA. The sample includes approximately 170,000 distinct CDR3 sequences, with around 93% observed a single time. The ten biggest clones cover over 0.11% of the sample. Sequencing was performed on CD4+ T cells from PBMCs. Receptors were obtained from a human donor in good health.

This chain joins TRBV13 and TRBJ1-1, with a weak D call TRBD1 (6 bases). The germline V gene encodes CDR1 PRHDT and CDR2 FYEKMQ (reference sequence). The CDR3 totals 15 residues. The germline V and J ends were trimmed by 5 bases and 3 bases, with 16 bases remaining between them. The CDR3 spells CASSQSDRPYTEAFF. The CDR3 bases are TGTGCCAGCAGCCAATCGGACAGACCCTACACTGAAGCTTTCTTT.

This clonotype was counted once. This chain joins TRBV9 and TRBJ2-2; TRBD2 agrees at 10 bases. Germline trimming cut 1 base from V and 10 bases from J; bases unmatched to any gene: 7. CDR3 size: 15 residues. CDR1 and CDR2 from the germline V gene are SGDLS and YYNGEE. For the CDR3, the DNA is TGTGCCAGCAGCGTAAGGCCTAGCGGGGGAGAGGAGCTGTTTTTT. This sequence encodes CASSVRPSGGEELFF.

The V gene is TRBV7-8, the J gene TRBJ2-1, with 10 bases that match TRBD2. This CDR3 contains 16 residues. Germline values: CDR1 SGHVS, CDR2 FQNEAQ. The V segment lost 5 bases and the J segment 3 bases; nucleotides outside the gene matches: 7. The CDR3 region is CASSQRTSGDYNEQFF. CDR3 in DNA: TGTGCCAGCAGCCAACGAACTAGCGGGGACTACAATGAGCAGTTCTTC.